Included here is one T cell receptor beta chain sequence, with context. This entry is derived from a study of blood T cell repertoires in COVID-19. Study-wide context: The origin of the acute and convalescent COVID-19 samples was the United States, Italy and Spain. The analysed material was cDNA or gDNA that came from T cells, B-cell-depleted T cells, or PBMCs.

TCRdb's copy holds only in-frame clones and misses some; the assay was immunoSEQ multiplex PCR. The data contain approximately 140,000 clones, 88% of them singletons. This CDR3 contains 15 residues. V gave up 0 bases and J gave up 7 bases; unmatched junction bases: 2. Germline CDR1 SGHNT, CDR2 YENEEA. The clonotype was recovered from a human donor in a cohort sampled during active COVID-19. Sequencing was done on a sample of peripheral blood. The J gene is TRBJ2-1, the V gene TRBV11-3; 11 positions match TRBD1. The CDR3 sequence is CASSLDGTGGNEQFF. CDR3 DNA: TGTGCCAGCAGCTTAGATGGGACAGGGGGTAATGAGCAGTTCTTC.